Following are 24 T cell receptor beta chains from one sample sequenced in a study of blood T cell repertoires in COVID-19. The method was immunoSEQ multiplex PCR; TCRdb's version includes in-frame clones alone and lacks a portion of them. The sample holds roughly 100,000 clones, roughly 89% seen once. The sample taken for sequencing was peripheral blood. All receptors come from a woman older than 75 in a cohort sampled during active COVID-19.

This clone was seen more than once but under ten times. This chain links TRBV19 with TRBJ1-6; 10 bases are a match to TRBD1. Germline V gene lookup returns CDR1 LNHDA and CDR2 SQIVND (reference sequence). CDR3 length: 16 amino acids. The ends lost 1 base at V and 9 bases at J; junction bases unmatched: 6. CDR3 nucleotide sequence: TGTGCCAGTAGTATAGGAGGACAGGGGGGAACTTCACCCCTCCACTTT. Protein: CASSIGGQGGTSPLHF.

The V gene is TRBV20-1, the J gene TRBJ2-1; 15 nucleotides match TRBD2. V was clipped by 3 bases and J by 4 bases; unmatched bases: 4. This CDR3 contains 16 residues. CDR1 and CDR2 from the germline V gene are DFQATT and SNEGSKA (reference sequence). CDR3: CSASGGLAGGYNEQFF. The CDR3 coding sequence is TGCAGTGCTAGTGGGGGACTAGCGGGGGGATACAATGAGCAGTTCTTC.

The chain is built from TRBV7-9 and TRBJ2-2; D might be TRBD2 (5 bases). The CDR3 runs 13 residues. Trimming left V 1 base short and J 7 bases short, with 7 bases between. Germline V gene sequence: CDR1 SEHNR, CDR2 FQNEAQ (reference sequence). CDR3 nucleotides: TGTGCCAGCAGCTTAGGGGAGATCGGGGAGCTGTTTTTT. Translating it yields CASSLGEIGELFF.

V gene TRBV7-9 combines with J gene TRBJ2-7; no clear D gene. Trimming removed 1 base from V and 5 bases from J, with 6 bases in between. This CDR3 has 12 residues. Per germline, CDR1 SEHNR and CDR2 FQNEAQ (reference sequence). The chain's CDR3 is CASSLVGDEQYF. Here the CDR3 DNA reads TGTGCCAGCAGCTTAGTCGGAGACGAGCAGTACTTC.

The DNA of the CDR3 is TGTGCCAGCAGCCTCGGCCTGAGGGAAAAACTGTTTTTT. Its translation: CASSLGLREKLFF. The chain combines TRBV14 with TRBJ1-4; no firm D call. Germline CDR1 reads SGHDN; CDR2 reads FVKESK. The CDR3 runs 13 residues. The V and J ends lost 4 bases and 8 bases respectively, with 11 bases between them.

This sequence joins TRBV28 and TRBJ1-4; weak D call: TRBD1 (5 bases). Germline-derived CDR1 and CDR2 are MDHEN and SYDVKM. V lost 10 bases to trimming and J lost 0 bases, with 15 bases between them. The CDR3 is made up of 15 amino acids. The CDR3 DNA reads TGTGCCACCTACCGGGACTCCTCAACTAATGAAAAACTGTTTTTT. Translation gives CATYRDSSTNEKLFF.

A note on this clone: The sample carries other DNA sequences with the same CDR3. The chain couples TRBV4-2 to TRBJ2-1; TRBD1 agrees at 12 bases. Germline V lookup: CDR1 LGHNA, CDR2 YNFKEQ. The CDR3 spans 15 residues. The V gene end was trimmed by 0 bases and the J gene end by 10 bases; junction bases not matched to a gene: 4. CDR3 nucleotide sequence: TGTGCCAGCAGCCAAGAGGGACAGGGGGCTAGGGAGCAGTTCTTC. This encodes CASSQEGQGAREQFF.

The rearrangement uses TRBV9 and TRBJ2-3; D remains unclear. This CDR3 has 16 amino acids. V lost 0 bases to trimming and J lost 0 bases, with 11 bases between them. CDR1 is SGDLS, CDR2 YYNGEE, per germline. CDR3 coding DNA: TGTGCCAGCAGCGTAGCTGGGCAGGCGAGCACAGATACGCAGTATTTT. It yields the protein CASSVAGQASTDTQYF.

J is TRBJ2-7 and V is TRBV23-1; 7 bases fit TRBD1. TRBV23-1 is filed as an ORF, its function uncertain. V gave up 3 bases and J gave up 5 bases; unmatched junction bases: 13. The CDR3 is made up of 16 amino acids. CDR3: CASSQPTGTWPHEQYF. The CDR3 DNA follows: TGCGCCAGCAGTCAGCCGACAGGGACATGGCCGCACGAGCAGTACTTC.

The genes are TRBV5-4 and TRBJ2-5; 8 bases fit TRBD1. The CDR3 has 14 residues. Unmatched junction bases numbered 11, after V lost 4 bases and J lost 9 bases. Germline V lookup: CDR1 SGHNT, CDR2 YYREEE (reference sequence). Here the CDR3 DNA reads TGTGCCAGCAGCCCAGGGGGCAGCTTCGCGGCCCAGTACTTC. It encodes CASSPGGSFAAQYF.

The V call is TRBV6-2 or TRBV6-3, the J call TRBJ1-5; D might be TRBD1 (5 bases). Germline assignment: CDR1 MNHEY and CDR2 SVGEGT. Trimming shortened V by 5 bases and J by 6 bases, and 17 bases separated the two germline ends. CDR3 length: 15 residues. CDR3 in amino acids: CASSQGGVLVQPQHF. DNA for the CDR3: TGTGCCAGCAGTCAGGGAGGGGTTCTCGTTCAGCCCCAGCATTTT.

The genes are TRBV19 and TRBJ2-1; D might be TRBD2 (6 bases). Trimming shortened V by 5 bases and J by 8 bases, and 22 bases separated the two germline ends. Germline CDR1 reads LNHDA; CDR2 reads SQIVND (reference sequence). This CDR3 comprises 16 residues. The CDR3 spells CASSSLAAGTWDEQFF. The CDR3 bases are TGTGCCAGTAGTTCTCTAGCCGCAGGGACTTGGGATGAGCAGTTCTTC.

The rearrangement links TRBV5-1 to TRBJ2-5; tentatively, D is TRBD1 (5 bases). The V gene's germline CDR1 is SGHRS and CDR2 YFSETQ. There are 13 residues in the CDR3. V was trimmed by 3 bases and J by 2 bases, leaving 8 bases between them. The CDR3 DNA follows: TGCGCCAGCAGCTGGCAGGGTCAAGAGACCCAGTACTTC. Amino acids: CASSWQGQETQYF.

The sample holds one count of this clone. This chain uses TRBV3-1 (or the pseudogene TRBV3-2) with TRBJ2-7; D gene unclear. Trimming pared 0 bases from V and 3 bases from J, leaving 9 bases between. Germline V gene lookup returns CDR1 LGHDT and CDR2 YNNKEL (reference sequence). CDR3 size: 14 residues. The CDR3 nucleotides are TGTGCCAGCAGCCAAGATCGGGTATACTACGAGCAGTACTTC. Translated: CASSQDRVYYEQYF.

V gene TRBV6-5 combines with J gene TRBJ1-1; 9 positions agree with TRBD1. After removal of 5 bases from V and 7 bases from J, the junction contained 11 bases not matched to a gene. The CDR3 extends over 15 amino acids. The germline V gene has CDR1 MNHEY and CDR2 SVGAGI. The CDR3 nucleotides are TGTGCCAGCAGTCCCTCCTCTGGACAGGGGATTGAAGCTTTCTTT. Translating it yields CASSPSSGQGIEAFF.

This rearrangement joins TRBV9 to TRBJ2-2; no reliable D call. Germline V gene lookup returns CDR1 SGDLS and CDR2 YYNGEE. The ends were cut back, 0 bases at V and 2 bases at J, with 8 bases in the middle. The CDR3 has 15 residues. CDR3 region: CASSVVGSNTGELFF. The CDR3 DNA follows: TGTGCCAGCAGCGTAGTGGGCTCCAACACCGGGGAGCTGTTTTTT.

CDR3: CASSPGLLNEQFF. In nucleotides, the CDR3 is TGTGCCAGCTCACCGGGACTCCTCAATGAGCAGTTCTTC. The chain has TRBV18 and TRBJ2-1, with D possibly being TRBD2 (6 bases). Germline values: CDR1 KGHSH, CDR2 LQKENI. V lost 3 bases, J lost 6 bases, and 9 bases lay in between. This CDR3 contains 13 residues.

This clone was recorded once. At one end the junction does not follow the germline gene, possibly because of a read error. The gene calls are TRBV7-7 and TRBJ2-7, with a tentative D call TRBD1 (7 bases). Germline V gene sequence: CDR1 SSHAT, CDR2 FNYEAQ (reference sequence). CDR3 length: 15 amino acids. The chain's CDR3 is CASSRGTDSSYEQYF. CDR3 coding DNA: TGTGCTAGCAGCCGCGGGACAGATAGCTCCTACGAGCAGTACTTC.

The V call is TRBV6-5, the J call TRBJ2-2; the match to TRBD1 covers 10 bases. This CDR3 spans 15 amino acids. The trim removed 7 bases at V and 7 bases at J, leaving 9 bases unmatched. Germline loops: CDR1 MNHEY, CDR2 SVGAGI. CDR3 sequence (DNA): TGTGCCAGCAAGTCGGGACAGGGGTGGAGCGGGGAGCTGTTTTTT. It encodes CASKSGQGWSGELFF.

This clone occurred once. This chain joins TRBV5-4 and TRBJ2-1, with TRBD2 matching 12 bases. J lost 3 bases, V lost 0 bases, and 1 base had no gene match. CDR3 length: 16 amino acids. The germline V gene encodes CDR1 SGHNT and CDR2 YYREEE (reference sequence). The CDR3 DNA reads TGTGCCAGCAGCTTGGGACTAGCGGGGGTCTACAATGAGCAGTTCTTC. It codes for CASSLGLAGVYNEQFF. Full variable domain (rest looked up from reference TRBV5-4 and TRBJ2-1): ETGVTQSPTHLIKTRGQQVTLRCSSQSGHNTVSWYQQALGQGPQFIFQYYREEENGRGNFPPRFSGLQFPNYSSELNVNALELDDSALYLCASSLGLAGVYNEQFFGPGTRLTVL.

CDR3 region: CASRQRNEKLFF. The CDR3, as DNA: TGTGCCAGCCGCCAGAGGAATGAAAAACTGTTTTTT. The V call is TRBV6-5, the J call TRBJ1-4; D is undetermined. The ends were cut back, 8 bases at V and 5 bases at J, with 9 bases in the middle. This CDR3 is 12 amino acids long. Germline loops: CDR1 MNHEY, CDR2 SVGAGI.

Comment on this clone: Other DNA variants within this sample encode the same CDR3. Written as DNA, the CDR3 is TGTGCCAGCAGCCAGGGGACTGAAGCTTTCTTT. It specifies CASSQGTEAFF. This rearrangement joins TRBV6-5 to TRBJ1-1, with D maybe TRBD1 (6 bases). With 6 bases removed from V and 5 bases from J, the gap between germline ends came to 7 bases. The length of the CDR3 is 11 residues. CDR1 is MNHEY, CDR2 SVGAGI, per germline.

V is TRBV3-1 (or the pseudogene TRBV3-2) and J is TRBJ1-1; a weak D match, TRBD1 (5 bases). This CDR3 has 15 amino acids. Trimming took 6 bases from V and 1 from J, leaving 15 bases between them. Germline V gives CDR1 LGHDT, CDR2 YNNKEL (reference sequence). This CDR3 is CASSHGTGGNTEAFF. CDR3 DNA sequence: TGTGCCAGCAGTCACGGGACGGGAGGGAACACTGAAGCTTTCTTT.

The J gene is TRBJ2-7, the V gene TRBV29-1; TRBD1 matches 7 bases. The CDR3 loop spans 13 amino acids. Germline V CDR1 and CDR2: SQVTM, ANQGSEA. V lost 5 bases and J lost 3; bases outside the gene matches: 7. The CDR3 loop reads CSVPGTDNYEQYF. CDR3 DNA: TGCAGCGTTCCCGGGACAGACAACTACGAGCAGTACTTC.